These 29 T cell receptor beta chains originate from one sample sequenced in a study of patients and donors after allogeneic stem cell transplantation. TCRdb itself ran the RT-PCR reads through MiXCR, one entry per CDR3 protein. The sample has 150,000 or so distinct CDR3 sequences; approximately 22% are singletons. Sample: blood, either unsorted or a sorted T cell fraction (not recorded which). The receptors were gathered from a human donor who was either an allogeneic HSCT recipient or a stem cell or donor lymphocyte infusion donor (not recorded which). It is not recorded whose cells these are; they may come from a transplant donor.

The V gene is TRBV5-1, the J gene TRBJ2-3; weak D call: TRBD2 (5 bases). Trimming took off 1 base at V and 6 bases at J, with 15 bases between the two ends. The germline CDR1 and CDR2 sequences are SGHRS and YFSETQ. The CDR3 has 15 residues. CDR3 DNA sequence: TGCGCCAGCAGCTTGTCCCGGACTGTGGCCGATACGCAGTATTTT. Translating it yields CASSLSRTVADTQYF.

This chain uses TRBV5-1 with TRBJ1-1; D unresolved. Per the germline V gene, CDR1 is SGHRS and CDR2 is YFSETQ. This CDR3 region has 14 residues. Trimming shortened V by 4 bases and J by 6 bases, and 16 bases separated the two germline ends. CDR3 bases: TGCGCCAGCAGCCCGGGAGAGCGGTCGGCTGAAGCTTTCTTT. Protein sequence: CASSPGERSAEAFF.

The table lists this clonotype with many counts. The genes are TRBV14 and TRBJ1-1, with 10 bases that match TRBD1. Trimming at V came to 4 bases and at J to 0 bases, leaving 8 bases not matched to a gene. The CDR3 is made up of 17 amino acids. Germline-derived CDR1 and CDR2 are SGHDN and FVKESK. The CDR3 is CASSPVPGQGLNTEAFF. In DNA form, the CDR3 reads TGTGCCAGCAGCCCCGTCCCGGGACAGGGGTTGAACACTGAAGCTTTCTTT.

This chain joins TRBV4-1 and TRBJ2-4; D unclear. This CDR3 is 14 amino acids long. Germline CDR1 and CDR2: MGHRA and YSYEKL. V shed 4 bases and J shed 2 bases, with 9 bases lying between them. This chain's CDR3 is CASSPEGTKNIQYF. The CDR3, as DNA: TGCGCCAGCAGCCCCGAAGGGACCAAAAACATTCAGTACTTC.

This clonotype showed up just a few times. This rearrangement joins TRBV4-2 to TRBJ1-2, with D hard to call. CDR3 length: 16 amino acids. CDR1 is LGHNA, CDR2 YNFKEQ, per germline. V was trimmed by 0 bases and J by 3 bases, leaving 14 bases between them. CDR3 sequence (DNA): TGTGCCAGCAGCCAAGATGAGGGAGGACGGTACTATGGCTACACCTTC. Residues: CASSQDEGGRYYGYTF.

The chain joins TRBV6-1 to TRBJ2-7; D is unclear. The CDR3 has 17 amino acids. Trimming removed 0 bases at V and 2 bases at J, with 17 bases between. Germline V gene sequence: CDR1 MNHNS, CDR2 SASEGT. In nucleotides, the CDR3 is TGTGCCAGCAGTGAAGCGAGGTACGGGCCCTTAACCTACGAGCAGTACTTC. It is translated as CASSEARYGPLTYEQYF.

This clonotype came up a few times. This chain joins TRBV29-1 and TRBJ2-1, with 11 bases fitting TRBD2. The junction had 7 bases not matched to a gene; V was cut back by 6 bases and J by 0 bases. Germline CDR1 SQVTM, CDR2 ANQGSEA. This CDR3 spans 16 amino acids. The CDR3 protein is CSVKPGTSGSYNEQFF. The CDR3 DNA is TGCAGCGTCAAACCCGGGACTAGCGGCTCCTACAATGAGCAGTTCTTC.

This clonotype occurred a few times. The rearrangement uses TRBV4-1 and TRBJ2-5, with 13 nucleotides matching TRBD2. This CDR3 contains 17 residues. V was pared by 0 bases and J by 6 bases, with 7 bases of the junction left unmatched. The germline CDR1 and CDR2 sequences are MGHRA and YSYEKL. The CDR3 sequence is CASSQEFGTSGIKTQYF. The CDR3 nucleotides read TGCGCCAGCAGCCAAGAGTTCGGGACTAGCGGGATAAAGACCCAGTACTTC.

The CDR3 DNA reads as TGCAGCGTTGAAGAAGAAGGTAGGTCCTACGAGCAGTACTTC. Residues: CSVEEEGRSYEQYF. The chain links TRBV29-1 to TRBJ2-7, with D hard to call. Per the germline V gene, CDR1 is SQVTM and CDR2 is ANQGSEA. Trimming pared 0 bases from V and 1 base from J, leaving 10 bases between. This CDR3 comprises 14 residues.

This clonotype was counted between two and nine times. V usage is TRBV11-2 and J usage is TRBJ2-1, with unresolved D. Trimming took 1 base from V and 9 from J, leaving 13 bases between them. The CDR3 contains 14 residues. Germline V CDR1 and CDR2: SGHAT, FQNNGV. In DNA form, the CDR3 reads TGTGCCAGCAGCTTAGGGGCCCCGGACGGTGAGCAGTTCTTC. This gives the protein CASSLGAPDGEQFF.

The rearrangement uses TRBV10-3 and TRBJ1-1; 7 nucleotides align to TRBD1. Looked up from germline, CDR1 is ENHRY and CDR2 is SYGVKD. Losses at the gene ends were 4 bases for V and 7 bases for J; bases not matched to a gene: 6. The CDR3 runs 13 residues. CDR3 sequence: CAISVTGEGEAFF. CDR3 coding DNA: TGTGCCATCAGTGTTACAGGGGAAGGTGAAGCTTTCTTT.

This clonotype came up a few times. The chain has TRBV7-9 and TRBJ1-1; unclear D gene. CDR3 length equals 15 residues. Germline V gives CDR1 SEHNR, CDR2 FQNEAQ (reference sequence). Trimming removed 5 bases from V and 1 base from J, with 14 bases in between. CDR3 sequence reads: CASSPFFRGNTEAFF. CDR3 DNA sequence: TGTGCCAGCAGCCCTTTTTTCCGTGGGAACACTGAAGCTTTCTTT.

This sequence joins TRBV9 and TRBJ1-3; no reliable D call. Trimming shortened V by 0 bases and J by 0 bases, and 4 bases separated the two germline ends. The CDR3 is 14 amino acids. CDR1 and CDR2 from the germline V gene are SGDLS and YYNGEE. CDR3 nucleotide sequence: TGTGCCAGCAGCGTAGTCCACTCTGGAAACACCATATATTTT. The encoded protein is CASSVVHSGNTIYF. The variable domain in full, with the rest retrieved from reference TRBV9 and TRBJ1-3, is DSGVTQTPKHLITATGQRVTLRCSPRSGDLSVYWYQQSLDQGLQFLIQYYNGEERAKGNILERFSAQQFPDLHSELNLSSLELGDSALYFCASSVVHSGNTIYFGEGSWLTVV.

The chain recombines TRBV11-2 with TRBJ2-1, with no clear D. Between the trimmed V and J ends, which lost 8 bases and 0 bases, there was a span of 8 bases. The germline V gene has CDR1 SGHAT and CDR2 FQNNGV. CDR3 size: 13 residues. CDR3 sequence: CASSASSYNEQFF. The CDR3 bases are TGTGCCAGCTCCGCGAGCTCCTACAATGAGCAGTTCTTC. The complete variable domain, with remaining parts taken from reference TRBV11-2 and TRBJ2-1, reads EAGVAQSPRYKIIEKRQSVAFWCNPISGHATLYWYQQILGQGPKLLIQFQNNGVVDDSQLPKDRFSAERLKGVDSTLKIQPAKLEDSAVYLCASSASSYNEQFFGPGTRLTVL.

This clonotype was counted at least ten times. The chain carries TRBV20-1 and TRBJ2-7, with 8 bases that match TRBD2. V shed 5 bases and J 3 bases; nucleotides not matched to a gene: 9. CDR1 and CDR2 (germline): DFQATT, SNEGSKA (reference sequence). The CDR3 has 14 residues. Here the CDR3 reads CSALSPGGVYEQYF. The DNA for the CDR3 is TGCAGTGCTTTGAGCCCGGGGGGGGTCTACGAGCAGTACTTC.

This clonotype was seen a single time. The chain couples TRBV6-4 to TRBJ2-1, with D hard to call. The V gene lost 3 bases and the J gene lost 6 bases, with 9 bases spanning the gap. The CDR3 runs 13 residues. The germline V gene encodes CDR1 MRHNA and CDR2 SNTAGT. Written as DNA, the CDR3 is TGTGCCAGCAGTGATCTCCCGGCCAATGAGCAGTTCTTC. The encoded protein is CASSDLPANEQFF.

V is TRBV5-1 and J is TRBJ2-1; the D is unclear. V lost 0 bases, J lost 6 bases, and 7 bases lay in between. CDR3 length: 13 residues. Per germline, CDR1 SGHRS and CDR2 YFSETQ. The CDR3 sequence is CASSLGRSNEQFF. The CDR3, as DNA: TGCGCCAGCAGCTTGGGCAGGAGCAATGAGCAGTTCTTC.

This clonotype was seen more than once but under ten times. The chain uses TRBV7-9 and TRBJ1-3; D gene ambiguous. The CDR3 is made up of 16 amino acids. Looked up from germline, CDR1 is SEHNR and CDR2 is FQNEAQ (reference sequence). Trimming cost V 7 bases and J 4 bases, with 20 bases left between them. This CDR3 is CASTRFQRATGNTIYF. CDR3 DNA sequence: TGTGCCAGCACCCGCTTCCAGAGGGCGACCGGAAACACCATATATTTT.

This clonotype was detected ten times or more. The chain carries TRBV5-6 and TRBJ1-1; D is undetermined. CDR3 length: 17 residues. Germline lookup yields CDR1 SGHDT and CDR2 YYEEEE. Between the trimmed V and J ends, which lost 1 base and 4 bases, there was a span of 20 bases. As DNA, the CDR3 is TGTGCCAGCAGCTTGTCTCTTAACATTGGGCTTTCCACTGAAGCTTTCTTT. Translated: CASSLSLNIGLSTEAFF.

This clonotype has just a few counts. The CDR3 here is CASSPRGAYNEQFF. The DNA for the CDR3 is TGTGCCAGCAGCCCACGGGGGGCCTACAATGAGCAGTTCTTC. The genes are TRBV9 and TRBJ2-1; 7 positions agree with TRBD2. CDR3 length equals 14 residues. Germline CDR1 is SGDLS and CDR2 is YYNGEE. V lost 4 bases and J lost 2; bases outside the gene matches: 3.

The chain has TRBV5-1 and TRBJ1-1; D not certain. Germline lookup yields CDR1 SGHRS and CDR2 YFSETQ. CDR3 length equals 13 residues. With 4 bases removed from V and 6 bases from J, the gap between germline ends came to 13 bases. Here the CDR3 reads CASSPGAAPEAFF. Written as DNA, the CDR3 is TGCGCCAGCAGCCCGGGTGCAGCCCCTGAAGCTTTCTTT. Using reference TRBV5-1 and TRBJ1-1 for the parts outside the CDR3, the full variable domain is KAGVTQTPRYLIKTRGQQVTLSCSPISGHRSVSWYQQTPGQGLQFLFEYFSETQRNKGNFPGRFSGRQFSNSRSEMNVSTLELGDSALYLCASSPGAAPEAFFGQGTRLTVV.

V gene TRBV20-1 combines with J gene TRBJ2-7; D gene unclear. Germline V CDR1 and CDR2: DFQATT, SNEGSKA (reference sequence). The CDR3 has 14 residues. Trimming pared 3 bases from V and 4 bases from J, leaving 16 bases between. The CDR3 DNA follows: TGCAGTGCTAGCGCTACTAACTTCAAATACGAGCAGTACTTC. Protein sequence: CSASATNFKYEQYF.

This chain connects TRBV28 to TRBJ2-1; tentatively, D is TRBD1 (6 bases). Germline CDR1 MDHEN, CDR2 SYDVKM. This CDR3 spans 16 amino acids. V was pared by 2 bases and J by 0 bases, with 11 bases between. In nucleotides, the CDR3 is TGTGCCAGCAGTTTAGCAGGGGTCAACTCCTACAATGAGCAGTTCTTC. Amino acid sequence: CASSLAGVNSYNEQFF.

This clonotype was counted only a few times. This chain joins TRBV9 and TRBJ1-4, with no clear D. Trimming took 2 bases from V and 0 from J, leaving 5 bases between them. CDR1 is SGDLS and CDR2 is YYNGEE in the germline V gene. The CDR3 extends over 14 amino acids. CDR3 loop: CASSVCPTNEKLFF. DNA for the CDR3: TGTGCCAGCAGCGTCTGTCCAACTAATGAAAAACTGTTTTTT.

V and J are TRBV12-3 or TRBV12-4 and TRBJ1-2; a weak D match, TRBD1 (5 bases). CDR3 length: 13 residues. The ends were cut back, 2 bases at V and 8 bases at J, with 12 bases in the middle. In DNA form, the CDR3 reads TGTGCCAGCAGTTTACGGCAGGGAGCCGGCTACACCTTC. Protein product: CASSLRQGAGYTF.

The chain employs TRBV5-1 and TRBJ2-2; D is unclear. V lost 1 base to trimming and J lost 2 bases, with 9 bases between them. Germline values: CDR1 SGHRS, CDR2 YFSETQ. The CDR3 spans 15 residues. In DNA, the CDR3 is TGCGCCAGCAGCTTGCCCATCGGTAACACCGGGGAGCTGTTTTTT. Translated: CASSLPIGNTGELFF.

This chain links TRBV5-8 with TRBJ2-1, with 15 bases fitting TRBD2. Germline V gene lookup returns CDR1 SGHTS and CDR2 YDEGEE. This CDR3 region has 17 residues. Germline trimming cut 1 base from V and 6 bases from J; bases unmatched to any gene: 5. The CDR3 DNA reads as TGTGCCAGCAGCTTGACCGGGACTAGCGGGGGGAGCAATGAGCAGTTCTTC. This translates into CASSLTGTSGGSNEQFF.

The chain employs TRBV5-1 and TRBJ2-7; 7 nucleotides match TRBD1. Germline CDR1 is SGHRS and CDR2 is YFSETQ. With 4 bases clipped from V and 4 bases from J, the junction kept 2 bases outside the gene matches. The CDR3 consists of 12 residues. This CDR3 reads CASSLQGYEQYF. DNA for the CDR3: TGCGCCAGCAGCCTACAGGGGTACGAGCAGTACTTC.

This clonotype was counted only a few times. The chain uses TRBV10-3 and TRBJ1-1; D might be TRBD1 (5 bases). Germline lookup yields CDR1 ENHRY and CDR2 SYGVKD. Trimming left V 8 bases short and J 5 bases short, with 12 bases between. CDR3 length: 12 residues. The CDR3 DNA sequence: TGTGCCATCCAGCAGGGAGAAACTGAAGCTTTCTTT. This sequence encodes CAIQQGETEAFF.